A single sample is the source of the 25 T cell receptor beta chains below, sequenced in a study of T-cell reconstitution after alpha-beta-depleted transplantation in children. Molecular barcoding with unique molecular identifiers was used for the TCRbeta library. TCRdb re-called the PCR reads through MiXCR, storing one row per CDR3 protein. The sample has around 210,000 distinct CDR3 sequences, approximately 6.9% seen once. Material: PBMCs, obtained before TCRalphabeta/CD19-depleted stem cell transplant. The receptors were gathered from a boy aged 2-9 years with acute lymphoblastic leukemia, due to receive a stem cell transplant.

This chain connects TRBV6-5 to TRBJ2-1, with D possibly TRBD2 on 5 matching bases. In germline, CDR1 is MNHEY, CDR2 SVGAGI. V lost 0 bases, J lost 2 bases, and 11 bases lay in between. The length of the CDR3 is 16 residues. The CDR3 sequence: CASSYSNLAPYNEQFF. DNA of the CDR3: TGTGCCAGCAGTTACTCGAACCTAGCCCCCTACAATGAGCAGTTCTTC.

This clonotype was observed many times. The CDR3 nucleotides read TGTGCCAGCAGCTTTGGAGCTGAAGGCGGCTACACCTTC. Protein product: CASSFGAEGGYTF. The V and J genes are TRBV7-9 and TRBJ1-2; D is unresolved. Per germline, CDR1 SEHNR and CDR2 FQNEAQ (reference sequence). V dropped 3 bases and J dropped 8 bases, with 13 bases sitting between them. The CDR3 consists of 13 residues.

The chain carries TRBV20-1 and TRBJ2-5, with a possible D match to TRBD2 (7 bases). CDR3 length equals 14 residues. CDR1 and CDR2 from the germline V gene are DFQATT and SNEGSKA (reference sequence). V was shortened by 2 bases and J by 4 bases, with 14 bases between the two germline ends. CDR3 residues: CSARRGGATETQYF. Written as DNA, the CDR3 is TGCAGTGCTAGAAGGGGGGGGGCTACAGAGACCCAGTACTTC.

There are a few counts of this clonotype. The chain joins TRBV28 to TRBJ1-4; D unresolved. Germline V gene sequence: CDR1 MDHEN, CDR2 SYDVKM. V was pared by 2 bases and J by 0 bases, with 7 bases between. The CDR3 has 15 amino acids. The CDR3 sequence is CASSLIGATNEKLFF. CDR3 nucleotides: TGTGCCAGCAGTTTAATAGGAGCAACTAATGAAAAACTGTTTTTT.

This clonotype has just a few counts. This chain links TRBV20-1 with TRBJ2-1; D call uncertain. This CDR3 comprises 15 residues. The germline V gene has CDR1 DFQATT and CDR2 SNEGSKA (reference sequence). The V gene lost 1 base and the J gene lost 0 bases, with 10 bases spanning the gap. CDR3 nucleotide sequence: TGCAGTGCTAGAGGTCAGTCAAGCTCCTACAATGAGCAGTTCTTC. Residues: CSARGQSSSYNEQFF.

This clonotype has a count of ten or more. This chain uses TRBV28 with TRBJ2-3, with TRBD2 identical over 12 bases. CDR1 and CDR2 from the germline V gene are MDHEN and SYDVKM. CDR3 length: 19 amino acids. V shed 7 bases and J 1 base; nucleotides not matched to a gene: 15. CDR3 loop: CASKGFSSGGAMGTDTQYF. CDR3 in DNA: TGTGCCAGCAAGGGGTTCTCTAGCGGGGGGGCAATGGGCACAGATACGCAGTATTTT.

This clonotype was detected a few times. This rearrangement joins TRBV11-2 to TRBJ2-1; 7 bases align to TRBD2. Germline CDR1 is SGHAT and CDR2 is FQNNGV. This CDR3 is 14 amino acids long. V gave up 3 bases and J gave up 2 bases; unmatched junction bases: 1. The CDR3 sequence is CASSFAGAYNEQFF. The CDR3 DNA sequence: TGTGCCAGCAGCTTCGCGGGGGCCTACAATGAGCAGTTCTTC.

Ten or more counts support this clonotype. The chain couples TRBV20-1 to TRBJ2-1, with D unclear. This CDR3 spans 13 amino acids. Germline CDR1 and CDR2: DFQATT and SNEGSKA (reference sequence). With 3 bases removed from V and 4 bases from J, the gap between germline ends came to 10 bases. As DNA, the CDR3 is TGCAGTGCTAGCGACTGGCGGTACAATGAGCAGTTCTTC. Residues: CSASDWRYNEQFF.

This clonotype has only a few counts. The chain joins TRBV5-1 to TRBJ1-4; 7 bases line up with TRBD1. This CDR3 is 14 amino acids long. Germline V gene sequence: CDR1 SGHRS, CDR2 YFSETQ. V gave up 4 bases and J gave up 6 bases; unmatched junction bases: 6. CDR3 nucleotide sequence: TGCGCCAGCAGCGAAACAGGGGCAGATGAAAAACTGTTTTTT. This translates into CASSETGADEKLFF.

This clonotype occurred many times. This rearrangement joins TRBV9 to TRBJ2-3; the D is unclear. The CDR3 totals 14 residues. V was shortened by 7 bases and J by 4 bases, with 16 bases between the two germline ends. Germline assignment: CDR1 SGDLS and CDR2 YYNGEE. CDR3 DNA: TGTGCCAGCTCAGTGCTAGGTGGCTCAGATACGCAGTATTTT. It encodes CASSVLGGSDTQYF.

This clonotype has just a few counts. V and J are TRBV20-1 and TRBJ1-5; TRBD1 matches at 7 bases. V shed 3 bases and J 0 bases; nucleotides not matched to a gene: 5. The CDR3 totals 15 residues. Germline V gives CDR1 DFQATT, CDR2 SNEGSKA (reference sequence). CDR3 residues: CSASPAGGSNQPQHF. The CDR3 DNA reads TGCAGTGCTAGCCCCGCAGGGGGTAGCAATCAGCCCCAGCATTTT.

This clonotype appeared many times. The gene calls are TRBV28 and TRBJ2-1; 14 nucleotides match TRBD2. Looked up from germline, CDR1 is MDHEN and CDR2 is SYDVKM. Unmatched junction bases numbered 11, after V lost 5 bases and J lost 2 bases. The length of the CDR3 is 19 residues. The CDR3 is CASSDTAGTSGGAYNEQFF. The CDR3 DNA is TGTGCCAGCAGTGACACCGCCGGGACTAGCGGGGGAGCCTACAATGAGCAGTTCTTC.

This clonotype was seen ten or more times. The chain recombines TRBV7-9 with TRBJ2-5, with D possibly being TRBD1 (6 bases). The V end lost 5 bases, the J end lost 1 base, and 11 bases lay between the germline ends. CDR1 is SEHNR, CDR2 FQNEAQ, per germline (reference sequence). The CDR3 extends over 14 amino acids. The CDR3: CASSQSTGQETQYF. For the CDR3, the DNA is TGTGCCAGCAGCCAATCGACAGGCCAAGAGACCCAGTACTTC.

This clonotype was observed many times. The gene calls are TRBV6-5 and TRBJ2-7; 7 nucleotides agree with TRBD2. Germline V lookup: CDR1 MNHEY, CDR2 SVGAGI. The J segment lost 3 bases and the V segment lost 4 bases, leaving 15 bases of the junction unmatched. CDR3 length: 17 residues. The CDR3 loop is CASSCSLSGTGGYEQYF. The CDR3 bases are TGTGCCAGCAGTTGCTCTTTGTCAGGGACGGGGGGCTACGAGCAGTACTTC.

The chain couples TRBV6-2 or TRBV6-3 to TRBJ2-3; 7 bases agree with TRBD1. The ends lost 5 bases at V and 4 bases at J; junction bases unmatched: 6. Germline CDR1 and CDR2: MNHEY and SVGEGT. This CDR3 is 14 amino acids long. The CDR3: CASSRDSYADTQYF. Written as DNA, the CDR3 is TGTGCCAGCAGTCGGGACAGCTATGCAGATACGCAGTATTTT.

The CDR3 region has the DNA TGTGCCAGCAGCTTAGGACGGACCCCGCAGAGGTCCTACGAGCAGTACTTC. Encoded protein: CASSLGRTPQRSYEQYF. The rearrangement joins TRBV7-2 to TRBJ2-7, with unresolved D. The CDR3 sequence is 17 residues long. The germline gives CDR1 SGHTA, CDR2 FQGNSA. Trimming stripped 1 base from V and 1 base from J, with 17 bases between.

In its sample, this clonotype was seen many times. DNA for the CDR3: TGTGCCAGCAGCCATAAGCGGAGGGGATACTACAATGAGCAGTTCTTC. The encoded protein is CASSHKRRGYYNEQFF. This chain links TRBV14 with TRBJ2-1; tentatively, D is TRBD2 (6 bases). The CDR3 sequence is 16 residues long. Germline V gene lookup returns CDR1 SGHDN and CDR2 FVKESK. V lost 3 bases, J lost 3 bases, and 15 bases lay in between. The entire variable domain, with the rest obtained from reference TRBV14 and TRBJ2-1, is as follows: EAGVTQFPSHSVIEKGQTVTLRCDPISGHDNLYWYRRVMGKEIKFLLHFVKESKQDESGMPNNRFLAERTGGTYSTLKVQPAELEDSGVYFCASSHKRRGYYNEQFFGPGTRLTVL.

This chain connects TRBV5-1 to TRBJ2-5, with TRBD2 matching 10 bases. Germline V CDR1 and CDR2: SGHRS, YFSETQ. This CDR3 is 16 amino acids long. V was pared by 4 bases and J by 5 bases, with 11 bases of the junction left unmatched. The CDR3 loop reads CASSSSSGRRTETQYF. CDR3 bases: TGCGCCAGCAGCAGTAGTAGCGGGAGGCGGACCGAGACCCAGTACTTC.

In DNA, the CDR3 is TGTGCCAGCAGTCCCCGGGCGTTTTCCTATGGCTACACCTTC. Translating it yields CASSPRAFSYGYTF. V is TRBV27 and J is TRBJ1-2; no reliable D call. V was shortened by 5 bases and J by 4 bases, with 14 bases between the two germline ends. CDR3 length: 14 amino acids. CDR1 is MNHEY and CDR2 is SMNVEV in the germline V gene (reference sequence).

This clonotype was seen repeatedly, ten times or more. This chain uses TRBV25-1 with TRBJ2-5; D may be TRBD1 (6 bases). Germline-derived CDR1 and CDR2 are MGHDK and SYGVNS. The CDR3 extends over 13 amino acids. V shed 4 bases and J shed 1 base, with 7 bases lying between them. The CDR3 DNA reads as TGTGCCAGCAGTGGGACAGCCCAAGAGACCCAGTACTTC. Amino acid sequence: CASSGTAQETQYF.

The sample holds many counts of this clonotype. V gene TRBV7-2 combines with J gene TRBJ2-1; 7 bases are a match to TRBD2. In germline, CDR1 is SGHTA, CDR2 FQGNSA. The CDR3 is made up of 16 amino acids. V was clipped by 1 base and J by 4 bases; unmatched bases: 7. The CDR3 region is CASSLGGGGLYNEQFF. In DNA form, the CDR3 reads TGTGCCAGCAGCTTAGGAGGCGGGGGACTTTACAATGAGCAGTTCTTC.

The chain couples TRBV20-1 to TRBJ2-5; D possibly matches TRBD1 or TRBD2 (7 bases each). The CDR3 is made up of 16 amino acids. V dropped 5 bases and J dropped 6 bases, with 25 bases sitting between them. CDR1 and CDR2 from the germline V gene are DFQATT and SNEGSKA (reference sequence). The CDR3 coding sequence is TGCAGTGCTGACCCGAGGGGGCGGGAGCGCGTCAAGACCCAGTACTTC. Translation gives CSADPRGRERVKTQYF.

This clonotype was recorded many times. This chain connects TRBV7-2 to TRBJ2-3; D might be TRBD2 (6 bases). The CDR3 consists of 15 residues. V lost 1 base to trimming and J lost 1 base, with 9 bases between them. The germline CDR1 and CDR2 sequences are SGHTA and FQGNSA. The CDR3: CASSLVGGGTDTQYF. In DNA form, the CDR3 reads TGTGCCAGCAGCTTAGTGGGCGGGGGCACAGATACGCAGTATTTT.

This clonotype occurred many times. The chain has TRBV12-3 or TRBV12-4 and TRBJ2-7, with 9 bases lining up with TRBD1. V shed 6 bases and J 3 bases; nucleotides not matched to a gene: 6. The CDR3 runs to 14 residues. As DNA, the CDR3 is TGTGCCAGCAGCTCCGGGACAGGGTTCTACGAGCAGTACTTC. It yields the protein CASSSGTGFYEQYF.

Ten or more counts support this clonotype. The chain joins TRBV29-1 to TRBJ2-7, with a tentative D call TRBD1 (5 bases). V was cut by 6 bases and J by 5 bases, with 14 bases left in between. The CDR3 spans 12 residues. Germline CDR1 is SQVTM and CDR2 is ANQGSEA. CDR3 DNA sequence: TGCAGCGTAAAAACAGGAAAACACGAGCAGTACTTC. Residues: CSVKTGKHEQYF.